This TCR beta chain was captured in a study of beta chain features in type 1 diabetes. The CDR3 is 13 amino acids. Germline V CDR1 and CDR2: WNHNN, SYGVQD (reference sequence). V lost 4 bases to trimming and J lost 10 bases; unmatched junction nucleotides: 8. As to this clone: Its cognate antigen is unknown.

Study outcomes and limitations: Among type 1 diabetes patients, VDJ junctions had fewer insertions and more deletions.

The whole isolated RNA underwent reverse transcription, so sequencing captured expressed TCRB transcripts. Profiled with immunoSEQ multiplex PCR; TCRdb holds only in-frame clones, not every one. The table shows just over 450,000 clones, with 25% to 35% occurring only once. Sequencing was carried out using naive CD4+ T cells from blood. The chain combines TRBV10-1 with TRBJ2-7, with TRBD2 matching over 9 bases. The receptor was derived from a young man in good health. In nucleotides, the CDR3 is TGCGCCAGCAGTGGAAGAGCGGGAGGCCCTCAGTACTTC. It is translated as CASSGRAGGPQYF.